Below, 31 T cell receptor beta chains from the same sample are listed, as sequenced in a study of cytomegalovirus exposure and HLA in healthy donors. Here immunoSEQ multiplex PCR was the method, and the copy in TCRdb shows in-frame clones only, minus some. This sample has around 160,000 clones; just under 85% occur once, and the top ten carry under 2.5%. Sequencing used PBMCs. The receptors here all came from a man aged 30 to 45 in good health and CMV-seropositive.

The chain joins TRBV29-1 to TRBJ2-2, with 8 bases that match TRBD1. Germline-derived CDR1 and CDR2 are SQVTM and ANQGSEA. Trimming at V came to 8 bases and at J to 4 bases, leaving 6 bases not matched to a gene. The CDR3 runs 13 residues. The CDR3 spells CSFSGTGTGELFF. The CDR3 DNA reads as TGCAGCTTTTCCGGGACAGGCACCGGGGAGCTGTTTTTT.

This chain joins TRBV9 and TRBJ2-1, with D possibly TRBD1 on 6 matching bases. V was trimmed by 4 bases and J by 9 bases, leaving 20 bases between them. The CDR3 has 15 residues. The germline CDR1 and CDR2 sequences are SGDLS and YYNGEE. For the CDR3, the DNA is TGTGCCAGCAGCAAAAGACGGACAGTGGATGGTGAGCAGTTCTTC. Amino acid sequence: CASSKRRTVDGEQFF.

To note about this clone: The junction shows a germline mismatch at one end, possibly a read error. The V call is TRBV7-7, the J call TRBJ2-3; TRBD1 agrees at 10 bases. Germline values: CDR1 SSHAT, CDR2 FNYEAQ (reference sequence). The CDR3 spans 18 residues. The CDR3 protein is CASSPRTGGLRSTDTQYF. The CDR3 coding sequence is TGTGCTAGCAGTCCTCGGACAGGGGGGTTGAGGAGCACAGATACGCAGTATTTT.

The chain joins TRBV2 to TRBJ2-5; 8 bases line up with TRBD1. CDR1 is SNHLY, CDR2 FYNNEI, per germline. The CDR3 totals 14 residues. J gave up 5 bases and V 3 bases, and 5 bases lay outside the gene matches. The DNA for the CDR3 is TGTGCCAGCAGTGATCGGACAGGGTTGGAGACCCAGTACTTC. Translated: CASSDRTGLETQYF.

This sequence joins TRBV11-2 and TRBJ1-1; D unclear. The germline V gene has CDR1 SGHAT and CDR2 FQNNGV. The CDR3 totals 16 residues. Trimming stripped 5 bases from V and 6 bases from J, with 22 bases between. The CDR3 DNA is TGTGCCAGCAGCCCACCTCCAGGCTTGTTAACCCCTGAAGCTTTCTTT. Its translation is CASSPPPGLLTPEAFF.

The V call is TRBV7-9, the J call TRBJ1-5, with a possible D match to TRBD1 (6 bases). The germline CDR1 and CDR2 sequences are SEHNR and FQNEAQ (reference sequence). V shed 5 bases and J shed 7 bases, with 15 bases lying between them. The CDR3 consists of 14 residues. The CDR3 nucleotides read TGTGCCAGCAGCCAGGGGACGGGTGGACAGCCCCAGCATTTT. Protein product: CASSQGTGGQPQHF.

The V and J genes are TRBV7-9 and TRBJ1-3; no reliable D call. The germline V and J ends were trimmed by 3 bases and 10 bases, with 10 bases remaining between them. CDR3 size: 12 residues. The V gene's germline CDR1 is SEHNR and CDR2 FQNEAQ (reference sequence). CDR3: CASSLPSGTIYF. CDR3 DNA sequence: TGTGCCAGCAGCTTGCCCAGCGGAACCATATATTTT. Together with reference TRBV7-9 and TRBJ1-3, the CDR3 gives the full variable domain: DTGVSQNPRHKITKRGQNVTFRCDPISEHNRLYWYRQTLGQGPEFLTYFQNEAQLEKSRLLSDRFSAERPKGSFSTLEIQRTEQGDSAMYLCASSLPSGTIYFGEGSWLTVV.

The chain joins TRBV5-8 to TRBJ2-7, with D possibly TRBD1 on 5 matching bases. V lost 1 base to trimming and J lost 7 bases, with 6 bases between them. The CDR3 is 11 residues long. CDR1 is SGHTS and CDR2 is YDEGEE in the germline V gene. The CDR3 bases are TGTGCCAGCAGCTTGTCAGGGGAGCAGTACTTC. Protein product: CASSLSGEQYF.

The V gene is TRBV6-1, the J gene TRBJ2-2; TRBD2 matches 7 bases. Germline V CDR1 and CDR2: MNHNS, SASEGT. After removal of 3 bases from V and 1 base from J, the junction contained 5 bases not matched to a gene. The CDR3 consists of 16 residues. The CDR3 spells CASSDLGGENTGELFF. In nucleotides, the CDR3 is TGTGCCAGCAGTGATTTGGGGGGGGAGAACACCGGGGAGCTGTTTTTT.

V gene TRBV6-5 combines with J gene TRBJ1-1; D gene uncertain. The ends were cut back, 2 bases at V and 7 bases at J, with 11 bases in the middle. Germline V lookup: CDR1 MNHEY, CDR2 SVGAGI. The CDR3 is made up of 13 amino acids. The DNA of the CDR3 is TGTGCCAGCAGTTACGGTATTTTGCGTGAAGCTTTCTTT. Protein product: CASSYGILREAFF.

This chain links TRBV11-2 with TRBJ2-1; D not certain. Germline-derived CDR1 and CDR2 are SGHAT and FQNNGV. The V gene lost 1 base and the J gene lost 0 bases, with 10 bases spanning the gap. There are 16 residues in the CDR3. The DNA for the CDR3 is TGTGCCAGCAGCTTAGGCACTGCAAGCTCCTACAATGAGCAGTTCTTC. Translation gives CASSLGTASSYNEQFF.

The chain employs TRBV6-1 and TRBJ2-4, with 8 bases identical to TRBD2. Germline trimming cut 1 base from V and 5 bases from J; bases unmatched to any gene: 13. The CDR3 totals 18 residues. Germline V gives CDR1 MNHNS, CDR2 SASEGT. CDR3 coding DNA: TGTGCCAGCAGTGAAGGTTGGTGGGGAGGACTAGCAGAAAACATTCAGTACTTC. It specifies CASSEGWWGGLAENIQYF.

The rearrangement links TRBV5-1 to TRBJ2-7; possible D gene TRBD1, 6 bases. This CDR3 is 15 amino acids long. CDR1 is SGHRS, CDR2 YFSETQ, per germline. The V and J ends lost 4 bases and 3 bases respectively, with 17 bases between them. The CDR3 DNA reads TGCGCCAGCAGCCCGAACAGGGAGCCCTTCTACGAGCAGTACTTC. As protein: CASSPNREPFYEQYF. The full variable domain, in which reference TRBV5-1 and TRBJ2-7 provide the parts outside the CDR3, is KAGVTQTPRYLIKTRGQQVTLSCSPISGHRSVSWYQQTPGQGLQFLFEYFSETQRNKGNFPGRFSGRQFSNSRSEMNVSTLELGDSALYLCASSPNREPFYEQYFGPGTRLTVT.

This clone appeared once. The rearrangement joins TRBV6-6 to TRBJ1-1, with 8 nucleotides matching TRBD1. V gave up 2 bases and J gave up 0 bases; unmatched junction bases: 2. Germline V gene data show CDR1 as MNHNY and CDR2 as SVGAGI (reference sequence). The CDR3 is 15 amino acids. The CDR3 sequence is CASSYGGQVNTEAFF. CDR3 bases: TGTGCCAGCAGTTACGGGGGACAGGTGAACACTGAAGCTTTCTTT.

The CDR3 bases are TGTGCCAGCAGTGCGGGGACTAGCGGGGTTGGTGAGCAGTTCTTC. Protein sequence: CASSAGTSGVGEQFF. The V gene is TRBV27, the J gene TRBJ2-1, with 13 positions matching TRBD2. Germline trimming cut 5 bases from V and 9 bases from J; bases unmatched to any gene: 7. This CDR3 is built from 15 residues. Looked up from germline, CDR1 is MNHEY and CDR2 is SMNVEV (reference sequence).

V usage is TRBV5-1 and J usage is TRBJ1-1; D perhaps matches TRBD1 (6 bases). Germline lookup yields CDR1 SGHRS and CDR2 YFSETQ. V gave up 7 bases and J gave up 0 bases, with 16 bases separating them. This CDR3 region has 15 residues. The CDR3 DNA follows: TGCGCCAGCCGAGATCTCGGGACATTGAACACTGAAGCTTTCTTT. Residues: CASRDLGTLNTEAFF. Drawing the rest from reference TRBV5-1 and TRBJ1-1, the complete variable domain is KAGVTQTPRYLIKTRGQQVTLSCSPISGHRSVSWYQQTPGQGLQFLFEYFSETQRNKGNFPGRFSGRQFSNSRSEMNVSTLELGDSALYLCASRDLGTLNTEAFFGQGTRLTVV.

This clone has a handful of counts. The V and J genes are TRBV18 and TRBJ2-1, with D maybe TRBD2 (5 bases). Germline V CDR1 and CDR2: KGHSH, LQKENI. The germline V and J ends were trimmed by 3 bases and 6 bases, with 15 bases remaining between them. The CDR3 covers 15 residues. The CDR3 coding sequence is TGTGCCAGCTCACCTTCCCAGGCAGGAGGCAATGAGCAGTTCTTC. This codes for CASSPSQAGGNEQFF.

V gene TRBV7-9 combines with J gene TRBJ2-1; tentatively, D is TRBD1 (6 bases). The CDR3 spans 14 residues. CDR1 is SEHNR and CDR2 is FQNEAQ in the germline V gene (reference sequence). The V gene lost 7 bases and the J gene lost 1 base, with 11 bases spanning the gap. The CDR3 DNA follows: TGTGCCAGCACCCTCGGACAGTCCTACAATGAGCAGTTCTTC. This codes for CASTLGQSYNEQFF. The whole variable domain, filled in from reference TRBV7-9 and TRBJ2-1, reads DTGVSQNPRHKITKRGQNVTFRCDPISEHNRLYWYRQTLGQGPEFLTYFQNEAQLEKSRLLSDRFSAERPKGSFSTLEIQRTEQGDSAMYLCASTLGQSYNEQFFGPGTRLTVL.

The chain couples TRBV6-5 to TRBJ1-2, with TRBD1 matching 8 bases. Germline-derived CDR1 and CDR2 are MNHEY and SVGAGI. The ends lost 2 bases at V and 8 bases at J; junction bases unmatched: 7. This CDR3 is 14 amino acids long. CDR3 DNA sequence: TGTGCCAGCAGTTACACCCAGGGGGCGGGCGGCTACACCTTC. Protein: CASSYTQGAGGYTF.

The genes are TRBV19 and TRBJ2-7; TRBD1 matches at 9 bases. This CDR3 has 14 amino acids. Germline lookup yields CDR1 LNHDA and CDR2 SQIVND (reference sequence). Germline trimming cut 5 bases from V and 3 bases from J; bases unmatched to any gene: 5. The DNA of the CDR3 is TGTGCCAGTAGTCCCCCGGACAGGGGCTACGAGCAGTACTTC. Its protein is CASSPPDRGYEQYF.

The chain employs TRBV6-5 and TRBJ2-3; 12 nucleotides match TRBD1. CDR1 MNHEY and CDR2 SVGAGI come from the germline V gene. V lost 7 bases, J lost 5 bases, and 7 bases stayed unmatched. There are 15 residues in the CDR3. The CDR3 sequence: CASKGDRGLRDTQYF. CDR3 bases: TGTGCCAGCAAAGGGGACAGGGGGCTTAGAGATACGCAGTATTTT.

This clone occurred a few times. CDR3 region: CASRLTGLVRPQHF. In DNA form, the CDR3 reads TGTGCCAGCAGACTGACAGGTTTGGTACGGCCCCAGCATTTT. The gene calls are TRBV27 and TRBJ1-5; TRBD1 is a possible D gene (6 bases). This CDR3 region has 14 residues. In germline, CDR1 is MNHEY, CDR2 SMNVEV (reference sequence). V shed 6 bases and J shed 9 bases, with 18 bases lying between them.

CDR3 DNA sequence: TGTGCTAGTGGTACCACAGAAAACACTGAAGCTTTCTTT. Amino acids: CASGTTENTEAFF. The genes are TRBV12-5 and TRBJ1-1; no clear D gene. CDR3 size: 13 residues. The V end lost 5 bases, the J end lost 2 bases, and 9 bases lay between the germline ends. In germline, CDR1 is LGHNT, CDR2 FRNRAP.

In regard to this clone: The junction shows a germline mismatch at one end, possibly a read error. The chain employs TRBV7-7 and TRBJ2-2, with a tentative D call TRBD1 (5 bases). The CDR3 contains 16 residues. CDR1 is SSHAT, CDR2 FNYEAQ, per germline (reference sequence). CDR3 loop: CASSLEGAGYSGELFF. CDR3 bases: TGTGCTAGCAGCTTAGAAGGGGCCGGTTATTCCGGGGAGCTGTTTTTT. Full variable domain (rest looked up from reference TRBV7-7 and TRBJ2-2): GAGVSQSPRYKVTKRGQDVTLRCDPISSHATLYWYQQALGQGPEFLTYFNYEAQPDKSGLPSDRFSAERPEGSISTLTIQRTEQRDSAMYRCASSLEGAGYSGELFFGEGSRLTVL.

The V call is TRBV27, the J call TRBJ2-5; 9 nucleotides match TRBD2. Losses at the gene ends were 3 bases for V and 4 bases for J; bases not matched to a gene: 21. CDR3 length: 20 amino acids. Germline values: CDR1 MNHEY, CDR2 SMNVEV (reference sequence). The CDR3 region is CASSFRAGGRGLRLGETQYF. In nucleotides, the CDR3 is TGTGCCAGCAGTTTCAGGGCGGGGGGGCGGGGGCTGAGATTGGGAGAGACCCAGTACTTC.

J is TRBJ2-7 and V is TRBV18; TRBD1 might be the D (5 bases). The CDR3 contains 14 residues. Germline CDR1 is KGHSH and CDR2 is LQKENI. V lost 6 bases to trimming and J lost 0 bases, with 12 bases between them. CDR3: CASSLDIPSYEQYF. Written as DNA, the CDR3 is TGTGCCAGCTCTTTGGACATCCCCTCCTACGAGCAGTACTTC.

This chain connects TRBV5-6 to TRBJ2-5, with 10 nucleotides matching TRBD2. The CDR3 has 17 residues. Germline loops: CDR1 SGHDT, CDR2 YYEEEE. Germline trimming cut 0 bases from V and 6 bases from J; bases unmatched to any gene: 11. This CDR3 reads CASSLAKGAGGPQTQYF. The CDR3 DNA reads TGTGCCAGCAGCTTGGCCAAGGGAGCGGGGGGGCCTCAGACCCAGTACTTC.

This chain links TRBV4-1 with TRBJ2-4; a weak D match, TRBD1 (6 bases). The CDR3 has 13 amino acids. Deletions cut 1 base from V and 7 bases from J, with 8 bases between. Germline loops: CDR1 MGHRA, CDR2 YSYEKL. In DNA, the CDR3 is TGCGCCAGCAGCCAAGTTAGGGGGAACATTCAGTACTTC. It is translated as CASSQVRGNIQYF.

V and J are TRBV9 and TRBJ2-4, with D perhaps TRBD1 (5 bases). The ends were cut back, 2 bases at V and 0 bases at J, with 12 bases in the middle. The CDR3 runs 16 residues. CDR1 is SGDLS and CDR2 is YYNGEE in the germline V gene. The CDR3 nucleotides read TGTGCCAGCAGCGTTGAGGACACCCAAGCCAAAAACATTCAGTACTTC. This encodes CASSVEDTQAKNIQYF.

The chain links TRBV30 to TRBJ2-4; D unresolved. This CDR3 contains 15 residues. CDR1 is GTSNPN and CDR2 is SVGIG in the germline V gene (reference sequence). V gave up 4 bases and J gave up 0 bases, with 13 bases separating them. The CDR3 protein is CAWTPWARAKNIQYF. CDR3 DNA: TGTGCCTGGACCCCCTGGGCCCGAGCCAAAAACATTCAGTACTTC.

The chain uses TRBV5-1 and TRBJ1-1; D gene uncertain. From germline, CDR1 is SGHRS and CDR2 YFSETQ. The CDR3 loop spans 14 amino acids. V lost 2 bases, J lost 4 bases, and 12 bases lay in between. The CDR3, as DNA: TGCGCCAGCAGCTTAGCCCGGGTAAGCACTGAAGCTTTCTTT. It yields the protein CASSLARVSTEAFF.